What follows describes a single T cell receptor beta chain. The data derive from a study of CD8 T cells in Susac syndrome. Germline V lookup: CDR1 GTSNPN, CDR2 SVGIG (reference sequence). With 0 bases clipped from V and 4 bases from J, the junction kept 0 bases outside the gene matches. This CDR3 comprises 14 residues. Random hexamers primed reverse transcription of about 0.45 to 1 ug RNA. Amplification of TCR beta CDR3 across 54 Vbeta and 13 Jbeta was performed with immunoSEQ multiplex PCR. Using its own MiXCR run on the immunoSEQ multiplex PCR reads, TCRdb lists one record per CDR3 protein. The sample lists 51,000 or so distinct CDR3 sequences, 80% to 95% occurring once. CD8+ and CD4+ T cells taken from blood had their TCR beta sequenced.

Sequenced material: CD8+ T cells from PBMCs. The V gene is TRBV30, the J gene TRBJ2-3; 11 bases are a match to TRBD2. This sequence originates from a human donor in good health. The CDR3: CAWSVLAGADTQYF. The CDR3 nucleotides are TGTGCCTGGAGTGTACTAGCGGGAGCAGATACGCAGTATTTT.